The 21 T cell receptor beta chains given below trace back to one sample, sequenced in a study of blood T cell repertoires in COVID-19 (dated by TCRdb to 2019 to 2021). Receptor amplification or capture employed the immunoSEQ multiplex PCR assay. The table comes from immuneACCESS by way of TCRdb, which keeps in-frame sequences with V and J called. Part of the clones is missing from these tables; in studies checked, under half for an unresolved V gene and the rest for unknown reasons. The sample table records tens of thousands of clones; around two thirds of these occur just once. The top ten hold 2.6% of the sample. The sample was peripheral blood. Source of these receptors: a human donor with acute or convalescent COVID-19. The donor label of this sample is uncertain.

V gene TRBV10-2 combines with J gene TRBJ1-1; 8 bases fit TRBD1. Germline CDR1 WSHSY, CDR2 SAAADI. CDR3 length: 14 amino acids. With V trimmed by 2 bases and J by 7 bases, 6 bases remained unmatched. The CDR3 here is CASSELTGVGEAFF. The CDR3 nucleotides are TGCGCCAGCAGTGAGCTGACAGGGGTCGGTGAAGCTTTCTTT.

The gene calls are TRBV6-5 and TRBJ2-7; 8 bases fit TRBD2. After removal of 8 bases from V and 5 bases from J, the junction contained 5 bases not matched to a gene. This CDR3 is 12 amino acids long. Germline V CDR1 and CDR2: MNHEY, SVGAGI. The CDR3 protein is CASQGLANEQYF. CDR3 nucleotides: TGTGCCAGCCAAGGACTAGCCAACGAGCAGTACTTC.

DNA for the CDR3: TGTGCCAGCAGTTCCCGGGACATGAACACCGGGGAGCTGTTTTTT. Protein: CASSSRDMNTGELFF. The genes are TRBV28 and TRBJ2-2; D is possibly TRBD1 (6 bases). V was shortened by 4 bases and J by 1 base, with 10 bases between the two germline ends. The CDR3 runs to 15 residues. Per germline, CDR1 MDHEN and CDR2 SYDVKM.

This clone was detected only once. The CDR3 loop reads CASSEDRGDGYTF. The CDR3 DNA reads as TGTGCCAGCAGTGAGGACAGGGGAGATGGCTACACCTTC. The rearrangement links TRBV28 to TRBJ1-2, with 9 bases aligning to TRBD1. J gave up 6 bases and V 5 bases, and 4 bases lay outside the gene matches. Looked up from germline, CDR1 is MDHEN and CDR2 is SYDVKM. This CDR3 has 13 amino acids.

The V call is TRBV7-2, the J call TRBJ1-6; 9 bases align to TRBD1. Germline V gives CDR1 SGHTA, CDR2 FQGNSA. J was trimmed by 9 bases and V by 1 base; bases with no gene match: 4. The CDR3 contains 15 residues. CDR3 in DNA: TGTGCCAGCAGCTTAGAGGGACAGGGACTTTCACCCCTCCACTTT. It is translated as CASSLEGQGLSPLHF.

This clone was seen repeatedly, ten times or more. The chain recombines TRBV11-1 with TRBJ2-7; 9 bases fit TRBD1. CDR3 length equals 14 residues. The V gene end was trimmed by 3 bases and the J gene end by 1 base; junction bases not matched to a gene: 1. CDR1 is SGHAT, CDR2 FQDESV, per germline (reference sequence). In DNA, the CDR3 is TGTGCCAGCAGCTTGGACAGGGGATCCTACGAGCAGTACTTC. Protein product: CASSLDRGSYEQYF.

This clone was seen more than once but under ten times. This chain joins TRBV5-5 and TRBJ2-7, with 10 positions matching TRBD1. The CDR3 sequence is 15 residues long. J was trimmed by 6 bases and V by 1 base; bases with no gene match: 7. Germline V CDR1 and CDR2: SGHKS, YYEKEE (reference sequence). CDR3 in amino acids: CASSLRPGQGLEQYF. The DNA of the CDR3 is TGTGCCAGCAGCTTGCGTCCGGGACAGGGGCTCGAGCAGTACTTC.

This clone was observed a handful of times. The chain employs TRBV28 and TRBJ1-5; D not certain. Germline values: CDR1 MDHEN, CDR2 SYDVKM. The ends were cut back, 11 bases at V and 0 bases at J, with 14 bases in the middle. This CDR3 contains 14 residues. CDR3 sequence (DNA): TGTGCCGCAGCGTCCGGATATAGCAATCAGCCCCAGCATTTT. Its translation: CAAASGYSNQPQHF.

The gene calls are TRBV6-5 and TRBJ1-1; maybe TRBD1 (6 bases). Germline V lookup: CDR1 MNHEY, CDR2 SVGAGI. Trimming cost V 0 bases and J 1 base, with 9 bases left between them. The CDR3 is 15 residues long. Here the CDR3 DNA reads TGTGCCAGCAGTTACTCGAGGGGGGGGAACACTGAAGCTTTCTTT. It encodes CASSYSRGGNTEAFF.

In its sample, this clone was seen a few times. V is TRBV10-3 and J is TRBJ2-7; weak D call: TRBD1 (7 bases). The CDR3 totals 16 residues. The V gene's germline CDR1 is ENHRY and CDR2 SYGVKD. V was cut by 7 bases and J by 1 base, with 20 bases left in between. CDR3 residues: CAITRQGGSPSYEQYV. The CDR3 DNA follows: TGTGCCATCACTCGGCAGGGGGGCTCCCCTTCCTACGAGCAGTACGTC.

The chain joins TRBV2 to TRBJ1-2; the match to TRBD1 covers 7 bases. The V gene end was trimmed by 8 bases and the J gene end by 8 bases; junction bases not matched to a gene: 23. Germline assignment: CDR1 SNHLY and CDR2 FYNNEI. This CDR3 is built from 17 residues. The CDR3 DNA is TGTGCCAGCGGAGCGACAGGGCCAACTAACCTCAGAGGGGGCTACACCTTC. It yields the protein CASGATGPTNLRGGYTF.

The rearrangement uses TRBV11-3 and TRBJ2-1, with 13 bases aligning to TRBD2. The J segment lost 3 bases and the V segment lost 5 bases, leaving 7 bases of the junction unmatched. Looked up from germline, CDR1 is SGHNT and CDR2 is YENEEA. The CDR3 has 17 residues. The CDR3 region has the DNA TGTGCCAGCAGCCCTCATCGACTAGCGGGGGGCTACAATGAGCAGTTCTTC. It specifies CASSPHRLAGGYNEQFF.

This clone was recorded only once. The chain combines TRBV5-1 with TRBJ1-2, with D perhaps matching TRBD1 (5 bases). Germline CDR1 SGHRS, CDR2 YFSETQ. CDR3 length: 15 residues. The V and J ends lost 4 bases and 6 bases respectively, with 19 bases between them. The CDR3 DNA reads TGCGCCAGCAGCATAAGGGACGTCGGGAGGGATGGCTACACCTTC. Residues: CASSIRDVGRDGYTF.

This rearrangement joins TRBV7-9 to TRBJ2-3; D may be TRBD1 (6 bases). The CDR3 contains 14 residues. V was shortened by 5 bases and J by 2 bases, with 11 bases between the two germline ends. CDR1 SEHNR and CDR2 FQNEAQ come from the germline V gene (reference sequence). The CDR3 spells CASSAWGLTDTQYF. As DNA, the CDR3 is TGTGCCAGCAGCGCCTGGGGGCTCACAGATACGCAGTATTTT.

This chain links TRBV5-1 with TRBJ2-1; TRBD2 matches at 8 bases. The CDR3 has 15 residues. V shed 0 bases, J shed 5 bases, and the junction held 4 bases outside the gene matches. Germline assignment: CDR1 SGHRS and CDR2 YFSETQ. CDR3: CASSLARGAHNEQFF. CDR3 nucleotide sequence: TGCGCCAGCAGCTTGGCGCGGGGGGCCCACAATGAGCAGTTCTTC.

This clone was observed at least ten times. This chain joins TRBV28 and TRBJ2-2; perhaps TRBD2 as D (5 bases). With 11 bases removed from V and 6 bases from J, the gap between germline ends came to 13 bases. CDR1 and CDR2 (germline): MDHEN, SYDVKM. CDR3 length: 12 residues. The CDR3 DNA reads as TGTGCCGGCTTAACGCGGGCCGGGGAGCTGTTTTTT. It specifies CAGLTRAGELFF. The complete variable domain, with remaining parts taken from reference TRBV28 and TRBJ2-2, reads DVKVTQSSRYLVKRTGEKVFLECVQDMDHENMFWYRQDPGLGLRLIYFSYDVKMKEKGDIPEGYSVSREKKERFSLILESASTNQTSMYLCAGLTRAGELFFGEGSRLTVL.

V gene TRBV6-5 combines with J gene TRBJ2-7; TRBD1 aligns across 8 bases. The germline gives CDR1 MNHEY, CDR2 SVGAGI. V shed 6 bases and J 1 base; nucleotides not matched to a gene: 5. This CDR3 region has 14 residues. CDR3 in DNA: TGTGCCAGCAGGGGGAGGACAGGGTCCTACGAGCAGTACTTC. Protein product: CASRGRTGSYEQYF.

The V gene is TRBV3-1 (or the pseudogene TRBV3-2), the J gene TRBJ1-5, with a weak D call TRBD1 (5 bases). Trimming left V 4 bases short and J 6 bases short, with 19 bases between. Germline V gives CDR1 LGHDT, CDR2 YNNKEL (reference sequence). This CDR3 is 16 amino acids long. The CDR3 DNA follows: TGTGCCAGCAGCCCATCCGGGGGGGGAAAGGCTCAGCCCCAGCATTTT. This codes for CASSPSGGGKAQPQHF.

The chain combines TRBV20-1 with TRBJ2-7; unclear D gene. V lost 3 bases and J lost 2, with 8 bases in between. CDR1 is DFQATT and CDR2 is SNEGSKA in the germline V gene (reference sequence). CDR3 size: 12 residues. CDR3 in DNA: TGCAGTGCTAGTCTAGGCGCCTACGAGCAGTACTTC. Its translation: CSASLGAYEQYF.

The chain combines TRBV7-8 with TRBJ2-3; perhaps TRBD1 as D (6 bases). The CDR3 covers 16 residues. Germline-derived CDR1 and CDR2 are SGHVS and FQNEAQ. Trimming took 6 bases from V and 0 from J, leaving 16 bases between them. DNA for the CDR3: TGTGCCAGCAGATCCTCCGGGACAACTAGCACAGATACGCAGTATTTT. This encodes CASRSSGTTSTDTQYF. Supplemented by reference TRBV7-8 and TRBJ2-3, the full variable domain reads GAGVSQSPRYKVAKRGQDVALRCDPISGHVSLFWYQQALGQGPEFLTYFQNEAQLDKSGLPSDRFFAERPEGSVSTLKIQRTQQEDSAVYLCASRSSGTTSTDTQYFGPGTRLTVL.

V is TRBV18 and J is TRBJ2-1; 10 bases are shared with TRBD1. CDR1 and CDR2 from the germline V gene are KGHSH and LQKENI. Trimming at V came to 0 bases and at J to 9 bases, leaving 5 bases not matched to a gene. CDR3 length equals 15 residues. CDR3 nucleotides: TGTGCCAGCTCACCACCCGGGACAGGGGAGAGTGAGCAGTTCTTC. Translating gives CASSPPGTGESEQFF.